The entry below gives a single T cell receptor beta chain sequence along with its context. This clonotype was observed at least ten times. Its antigen is currently not known. There are no base qualities to consult, and no much larger clone falls within one base. In the ophthalmopathy patients, disease was moderately to severely active, with a Clinical Activity Score of 3 or more, a NOSPECS grade of 4 or more, and a duration of less than 3 months. The study excluded patients with uncontrolled infections, other autoimmune diseases, pregnancy or lactation. Clinical symptoms, serum thyroxine and TRAb, thyroid ultrasound, and orbital computed tomography formed the basis for the diagnoses. PBMCs were isolated from roughly 10 ml of fresh peripheral blood by Ficoll-Paque density gradient centrifugation. Trizol reagent was used to extract total RNA, and RNA quality was then checked on an Agilent 2100 Bioanalyzer.

The data were taken from a study of T cells in Graves' hyperthyroidism and ophthalmopathy (dated by TCRdb to the late 2010s). Describing the broader study: Peripheral blood was sampled at the time of initial diagnosis, prior to any treatment. The 95 to 100 discovery patients were randomly split 7:3 into training and test sets. To identify TCR V-J signatures that set the groups apart, the researchers used a discovery cohort of 90 to 100 patients, made up of under 45 with Graves' ophthalmopathy and about 55 with stable Graves' hyperthyroidism. Thyroid tissue and blood T-cell repertoires from more than five Graves' hyperthyroidism patients were also compared in the study. Once sampling was done, hyperthyroidism patients were given methimazole at a starting dose of 30 mg daily, whereas ophthalmopathy patients were given high-dose intravenous methylprednisolone. TCR Vbeta CDR3 sequencing of approximately 140 peripheral blood samples (fewer than 45 ophthalmopathy, around 80 hyperthyroidism and around 17 progressor patients) is reported in the paper. Whether ophthalmopathy could be predicted prospectively was tested in an independent validation cohort made up of fewer than 20 hyperthyroidism patients plus 17 patients who later progressed to ophthalmopathy. General findings and caveats noted by the study authors: Sample size was not statistically predetermined, and blinding of investigators to group allocation was not performed. In validation, progression to ophthalmopathy was predicted by the model with about 70% sensitivity and 72.22% specificity, a median of approximately 6.5 months before onset. A model built on a 13 V-J signature distinguished ophthalmopathy from stable hyperthyroidism, reaching 87.88% sensitivity and about 81% specificity in cross-validation and 80%/75% in testing. Most expanded thyroid clonotypes (frequency above 0.001) were also detected in blood, a finding suggesting that blood repertoires may reflect thyroid immune responses.

From the cysteine through the phenylalanine, the CDR3 covers 13 amino acids. The only DNA kept is the CDR3, 39 bases in frame from the first base. V loses 0 bases, J loses 7 bases, and the germline ends lie 4 bases apart. The germline V gene supplies CDR1 SGHNT and CDR2 YENEEA. The TCR beta CDR3 regions were amplified from the RNA transcripts. A first-round RT-PCR of the TCR CDR3 used the HTBI primer set with the Qiagen OneStep RT-PCR kit. A second multiplex PCR round built the libraries, followed by size selection and purification. Libraries were sequenced paired-end with 100 bp reads on an Illumina HiSeq2000. In the paper's pipeline: SOAPnuke was used to process the raw data, with reads discarded if the reads contained adapters or uncalled bases, had a mean Phred below 15, or lacked an exact constant-primer or identifier match. High-quality paired reads were merged using COPE v1.2.5, and each unique nucleotide sequence was defined as a clonotype. MiTCR v1.1 was used to align the clonotypes against IMGT TRBV, TRBD and TRBJ reference segments. The analysis included only V-J combinations with a frequency above 0.0001, which together covered 99.2% of the repertoires. The TCS score was defined as the ratio of F50 (clonal expansion) to E x V (chaos), calculated using BLOSUM62-based TCRdist between CDR3 peptides within each V-J. Welch's t-statistics and random forest reduced 500 to 550 V-J features to 10 to 15, which were used in a naive Bayes classifier (R e1071). TCRdb reworked the public reads: Q25 trimming with fastp, MiXCR clone assembly, productive beta chains retained. Here each entry gathers all rows of one CDR3 protein and keeps the most common genes and DNA. TCRdb's processing, not the authors' own work, is the source of the V and J calls. Present in this sample are roughly 550,000 distinct CDR3 sequences, 15% to 20% of which were seen just once. Around 28% of the sample rests with the top ten.

Source material: blood. This clonotype was sampled from a young woman with Graves' ophthalmopathy. This chain is built from TRBV11-3 and TRBJ1-6, with no reliable assignment of the D segment. The DNA sequence is given as TGTGCCAGCAGCTTAGATCAGAATTCACCCCTCCACTTT. The encoded protein is CASSLDQNSPLHF.